These 23 T cell receptor beta chains originate from one sample sequenced in a study of metastatic and nonmetastatic thyroid tumors. Thyroid surgery took place with no prior treatment in any patient. Using MiXCR, TCRdb reanalyzed the PCR reads. The sample has 25,000 to 35,000 clones; approximately 17% are singletons. Sequenced material: blood. The source is a female donor with papillary thyroid cancer or a benign thyroid nodule (not recorded which). Some clones in this sample may be carry-over from other donors' samples.

This clone appeared many times. The chain recombines TRBV9 with TRBJ2-5; maybe TRBD2 (5 bases). The CDR3 has 15 residues. In germline, CDR1 is SGDLS, CDR2 YYNGEE. V lost 0 bases, J lost 4 bases, and 13 bases lay in between. This chain's CDR3 is CASSVAVDGGETQYF. Here the CDR3 DNA reads TGTGCCAGCAGCGTAGCCGTAGACGGAGGAGAGACCCAGTACTTC.

The sample holds many counts of this clone. The gene calls are TRBV20-1 and TRBJ2-7, with D perhaps matching TRBD1 (8 bases). V was cut by 8 bases and J by 0 bases, with 14 bases left in between. The CDR3 runs to 13 residues. Germline V gives CDR1 DFQATT, CDR2 SNEGSKA (reference sequence). The CDR3 spells CSPGGGSSYEQYF. In DNA, the CDR3 is TGCAGTCCAGGGGGCGGGAGCTCCTACGAGCAGTACTTC.

This clone was recorded at least ten times. This chain joins TRBV2 and TRBJ2-7; tentative D call: TRBD2 (5 bases). V lost 3 bases and J 4 bases, leaving 13 bases between the germline ends. The CDR3 runs to 14 residues. The germline V gene has CDR1 SNHLY and CDR2 FYNNEI. CDR3 loop: CASSEALPGYEQYF. The CDR3 bases are TGTGCCAGCAGTGAGGCCCTCCCGGGGTACGAGCAGTACTTC.

Note on this clone: This may be a read error, as it is one base from a much larger clone. For the CDR3, the DNA is TGTGCCAGCGGCTTCGATCTGACTAGCGGGAGGGAAGATACGCAGTATTTT. Its protein product is CASGFDLTSGREDTQYF. This chain joins TRBV5-4 and TRBJ2-3; 14 nucleotides align to TRBD2. Germline V gene lookup returns CDR1 SGHNT and CDR2 YYREEE (reference sequence). The CDR3 totals 17 residues.

This clone was seen repeatedly, ten times or more. Other DNA sequences of this sample code for an identical CDR3. This sequence joins TRBV9 and TRBJ1-5; D unresolved. V was shortened by 2 bases and J by 3 bases, with 9 bases between the two germline ends. Germline V lookup: CDR1 SGDLS, CDR2 YYNGEE. This CDR3 region has 14 residues. The CDR3 DNA reads as TGTGCCAGCAGCGTGGGCGGCCCCAATCAGCCCCAGCATTTT. It codes for CASSVGGPNQPQHF.

This clone was observed a handful of times. J is TRBJ2-4 and V is TRBV2, with 7 nucleotides matching TRBD2. The V gene's germline CDR1 is SNHLY and CDR2 FYNNEI. With 0 bases clipped from V and 2 bases from J, the junction kept 4 bases outside the gene matches. The CDR3 has 16 residues. Written as DNA, the CDR3 is TGTGCCAGCAGTGAAGCTGGGGGGGTATCCAAAAACATTCAGTACTTC. Protein: CASSEAGGVSKNIQYF.

This clone showed up many times. The chain joins TRBV15 to TRBJ2-1; no definite D call. CDR3 length: 14 amino acids. V was cut by 6 bases and J by 0 bases, with 9 bases left in between. Germline V gene data show CDR1 as LNHNV and CDR2 as YYDKDF (reference sequence). CDR3 DNA: TGTGCCACCAGACCTCAGAGCTCCTACAATGAGCAGTTCTTC. Its protein product is CATRPQSSYNEQFF. Using reference TRBV15 and TRBJ2-1 for the parts outside the CDR3, the full variable domain is DAMVIQNPRYQVTQFGKPVTLSCSQTLNHNVMYWYQQKSSQAPKLLFHYYDKDFNNEADTPDNFQSRRPNTSFCFLDIRSPGLGDTAMYLCATRPQSSYNEQFFGPGTRLTVL.

This clone was observed many times. The J gene is TRBJ2-3, the V gene TRBV5-1; TRBD1 matches 8 bases. CDR3 length: 14 residues. The V gene end was trimmed by 3 bases and the J gene end by 4 bases; junction bases not matched to a gene: 4. Germline CDR1 is SGHRS and CDR2 is YFSETQ. Written as DNA, the CDR3 is TGCGCCAGCAGCTCGGCAGGGGGCGCAGATACGCAGTATTTT. The encoded protein is CASSSAGGADTQYF.

This clone was counted many times. This chain uses TRBV11-3 with TRBJ2-7; 8 bases align to TRBD1. Germline V lookup: CDR1 SGHNT, CDR2 YENEEA. There are 15 residues in the CDR3. V lost 1 base, J lost 0 bases, and 2 bases stayed unmatched. The CDR3: CASSLGTGSSYEQYF. The CDR3, as DNA: TGTGCCAGCAGCTTAGGGACAGGGAGCTCCTACGAGCAGTACTTC.

This clone was counted ten times or more. V and J are TRBV11-1 and TRBJ1-1; 8 positions agree with TRBD1. Germline trimming cut 5 bases from V and 10 bases from J; bases unmatched to any gene: 6. Germline-derived CDR1 and CDR2 are SGHAT and FQDESV (reference sequence). The CDR3 sequence is 12 residues long. CDR3 sequence: CASSPGQGVAFF. As DNA, the CDR3 is TGTGCCAGCAGCCCAGGACAGGGAGTAGCTTTCTTT.

Comment on this clone: Mismatch with germline at one junction end may stem from a read error. The rearrangement joins TRBV7-8 to TRBJ1-2; 12 bases map to TRBD1. Germline CDR1 is SGHVS and CDR2 is FQNEAQ. The CDR3 consists of 16 residues. The CDR3 nucleotides are TGTGTCAGCAGCCGAGAGCCGGGACAGGGGGCGCTTGGCTACACCTTC. It is translated as CVSSREPGQGALGYTF. The whole variable domain, remainder taken from reference TRBV7-8 and TRBJ1-2, is GAGVSQSPRYKVAKRGQDVALRCDPISGHVSLFWYQQALGQGPEFLTYFQNEAQLDKSGLPSDRFFAERPEGSVSTLKIQRTQQEDSAVYLCVSSREPGQGALGYTFGSGTRLTVV.

This clone has just a few counts. This may be a read error: a much more frequent sequence differs by one nucleotide. Additional DNA sequences in this sample encode the identical CDR3. The CDR3, as DNA: TGCAGCGTAAGAGGGGTTCAAGAGACCCAGTACTTC. Its translation is CSVRGVQETQYF. The chain couples TRBV29-1 to TRBJ2-5; possibly TRBD1 or TRBD2 for D (5 bases each). Germline V gene data show CDR1 as SQVTM and CDR2 as ANQGSEA. The V end was cut by 6 bases, the J end by 2 bases, with 10 bases between. The CDR3 is 12 residues long.

This clone was counted ten times or more. The rearrangement links TRBV27 to TRBJ2-2, with TRBD2 identical over 10 bases. The ends lost 6 bases at V and 0 bases at J; junction bases unmatched: 7. The CDR3 loop spans 17 amino acids. Germline-derived CDR1 and CDR2 are MNHEY and SMNVEV (reference sequence). CDR3 region: CASSQLAGGPNTGELFF. CDR3 nucleotide sequence: TGTGCCAGCAGCCAATTAGCGGGAGGTCCGAACACCGGGGAGCTGTTTTTT.

This clone has ten or more counts. The chain recombines TRBV9 with TRBJ2-3, with unresolved D. The germline gives CDR1 SGDLS, CDR2 YYNGEE. The CDR3 spans 12 residues. V was trimmed by 0 bases and J by 2 bases, leaving 1 base between them. In nucleotides, the CDR3 is TGTGCCAGCAGCGTAGACACAGATACGCAGTATTTT. This sequence encodes CASSVDTDTQYF.

In this sample, this clone turned up many times. V and J are TRBV19 and TRBJ1-3; D unresolved. The CDR3 length is 12 residues. The germline V and J ends were trimmed by 3 bases and 6 bases, with 6 bases remaining between them. Germline lookup yields CDR1 LNHDA and CDR2 SQIVND (reference sequence). The CDR3 DNA follows: TGTGCCAGTAGTATCGGGGAAAACACCATATATTTT. The encoded protein is CASSIGENTIYF.

This clone was observed many times. J is TRBJ2-3 and V is TRBV10-3; D is unclear. This CDR3 has 13 residues. V gave up 4 bases and J gave up 4 bases, with 9 bases separating them. Germline-derived CDR1 and CDR2 are ENHRY and SYGVKD. Here the CDR3 DNA reads TGTGCCATCAGTGGAGTATCTGCAGATACGCAGTATTTT. Residues: CAISGVSADTQYF.

This clone is judged medium-sized. V and J are TRBV6-1 and TRBJ2-7; 8 bases agree with TRBD1. Germline values: CDR1 MNHNS, CDR2 SASEGT. The CDR3 extends over 13 amino acids. The V gene end was trimmed by 6 bases and the J gene end by 5 bases; junction bases not matched to a gene: 6. The CDR3 spells CASSQDRAHEQYF. The CDR3 DNA sequence: TGTGCCAGCAGCCAGGACAGGGCCCACGAGCAGTACTTC.

This clone was seen at least ten times. The chain has TRBV28 and TRBJ2-6, with D possibly TRBD1 on 6 matching bases. This CDR3 has 15 amino acids. Germline loops: CDR1 MDHEN, CDR2 SYDVKM. The V and J ends lost 8 bases and 0 bases respectively, with 11 bases between them. The CDR3 DNA is TGTGCCAGCGGGACATATTACTCTGGGGCCAACGTCCTGACTTTC. Encoded protein: CASGTYYSGANVLTF.

The table lists this clone with a few counts. This sequence joins TRBV2 and TRBJ2-7, with 7 bases matching TRBD2. CDR1 is SNHLY, CDR2 FYNNEI, per germline. The V and J ends lost 6 bases and 2 bases, in that order; junction bases with no gene match: 13. The CDR3 extends over 16 amino acids. In nucleotides, the CDR3 is TGTGCCAGCAGCGATGGACTAGAGGGAGCCCCCTACGAGCAGTACTTC. This gives the protein CASSDGLEGAPYEQYF. The whole variable domain, remainder taken from reference TRBV2 and TRBJ2-7, is EPEVTQTPSHQVTQMGQEVILRCVPISNHLYFYWYRQILGQKVEFLVSFYNNEISEKSEIFDDQFSVERPDGSNFTLKIRSTKLEDSAMYFCASSDGLEGAPYEQYFGPGTRLTVT.

This clone was detected once. This chain joins TRBV5-1 and TRBJ2-7; unclear D gene. V lost 1 base and J lost 2, with 13 bases in between. This CDR3 region has 15 residues. Germline V gene data show CDR1 as SGHRS and CDR2 as YFSETQ. CDR3 loop: CASSLSPGSPYEQYF. CDR3 nucleotides: TGCGCCAGCAGCTTGTCACCCGGAAGTCCCTACGAGCAGTACTTC.

This chain joins TRBV11-2 and TRBJ2-3; maybe TRBD1 (6 bases). The CDR3 is made up of 14 amino acids. Looked up from germline, CDR1 is SGHAT and CDR2 is FQNNGV. V shed 3 bases and J shed 4 bases, with 11 bases lying between them. Here the CDR3 DNA reads TGTGCCAGCAGCTTTAGGAACAGGGCAGATACGCAGTATTTT. Amino acids: CASSFRNRADTQYF.

This clone has ten or more counts. The chain joins TRBV9 to TRBJ2-1; 8 nucleotides align to TRBD2. The CDR3 is 14 residues long. The germline gives CDR1 SGDLS, CDR2 YYNGEE. J lost 5 bases, V lost 4 bases, and 5 bases had no gene match. The CDR3 DNA follows: TGTGCCAGCAGCCCCGGGGGGGTCGACAATGAGCAGTTCTTC. Translated: CASSPGGVDNEQFF.

Ten or more counts support this clone. The chain joins TRBV6-5 to TRBJ2-7; D perhaps matches TRBD2 (5 bases). The germline gives CDR1 MNHEY, CDR2 SVGAGI. The germline V and J ends were trimmed by 0 bases and 5 bases, with 14 bases remaining between them. The CDR3 spans 15 residues. DNA of the CDR3: TGTGCCAGCAGTTACTCGGGCCGGGATCAACACGAGCAGTACTTC. Amino acids: CASSYSGRDQHEQYF.